This T cell receptor beta chain was captured by sequencing in a study of early T cells in non-severe SARS-CoV-2 infection. Study as a whole: Sequencing of bulk RNA from unsorted whole blood was done, without chain pairing.

This clonotype has only a few counts. Unique molecular identifiers were affixed to single, distinct cDNA molecules. From the 5' RACE reads, TCRdb called clonotypes with MiXCR, one entry per CDR3 protein. The repertoire includes tens of thousands of distinct CDR3 sequences, around 12% of them detected once, and over 3% sits in the top ten. This CDR3 is built from 14 residues. The germline V gene encodes CDR1 MDHEN and CDR2 SYDVKM. The V and J ends lost 6 bases and 3 bases respectively, with 14 bases between them. Sequenced sample: whole blood. The V gene is TRBV28, the J gene TRBJ1-1; perhaps TRBD1 as D (6 bases). The origin of this receptor is an adult who was a healthcare worker with PCR-confirmed SARS-CoV-2 infection or an uninfected control (not recorded which). DNA of the CDR3: TGTGCCAGCAGATCCGGACAGTTTTACACTGAAGCTTTCTTT. This codes for CASRSGQFYTEAFF.